This TCR beta chain was captured in a study of cytomegalovirus exposure and HLA in healthy donors. Study conclusions and caveats: Productive status was seen about 90% or about 30% of the time for most TCR beta V segments in an earlier analysis.

To note about this clone: The antigen is undetermined.

V gave up 6 bases and J gave up 7 bases; unmatched junction bases: 11. In germline, CDR1 is MNHNS, CDR2 SASEGT. The CDR3 has 15 amino acids. PCR was performed using 60 Vbeta and 13 Jbeta primers. Original analysis: Approximately 83 million unique TCR beta chains, 10 million to 14 million shared, were counted in a later analysis. This table comes from immunoSEQ multiplex PCR, and its TCRdb copy is limited to in-frame clones, with some not included. V and J calls and clone size are as listed in that table; D and trimming were resolved from the DNA. The sample has 150,000 to 200,000 clones, around three quarters seen once.

The sequencing sample was made of PBMCs. The chain joins TRBV6-1 to TRBJ2-7, with TRBD2 matching over 11 bases. The receptor's source is a woman aged 25 to 39 in good health and CMV-seropositive. CDR3 DNA sequence: TGTGCCAGCAGGGGGCTAGCGGGGGGAATGGAGGAGCAGTACTTC. Its protein product is CASRGLAGGMEEQYF.